The 29 T cell receptor beta chains in this list originate from one sample, sequenced in a study of cytomegalovirus exposure and HLA in healthy donors. Vbeta (60) and Jbeta (13) primers were used in the PCR. Assay: immunoSEQ multiplex PCR; the TCRdb copy retains only in-frame clones and omits some. The data show roughly 98,000 clones, 65% to 85% seen once. Sequenced: PBMCs. The origin of the receptors is a man aged 35 to 55 in good health and CMV-seronegative.

The chain joins TRBV29-1 to TRBJ2-1; 7 bases fit TRBD2. CDR3 length equals 15 residues. From germline, CDR1 is SQVTM and CDR2 ANQGSEA. V dropped 4 bases and J dropped 2; count of bases not matched to a gene: 8. The CDR3 nucleotides read TGCAGCGTTGCTCCAACTAGCGCGACCTACAATGAGCAGTTCTTC. This gives the protein CSVAPTSATYNEQFF.

Notes on this clone: The sample holds other DNA sequences that translate to the same CDR3. The V call is TRBV20-1, the J call TRBJ2-3; no firm D call. Per the germline V gene, CDR1 is DFQATT and CDR2 is SNEGSKA (reference sequence). This CDR3 comprises 11 residues. V lost 2 bases and J 3 bases, leaving 3 bases between the germline ends. The CDR3 sequence is CSARLTDTQYF. The CDR3 coding sequence is TGCAGTGCTAGACTTACAGATACGCAGTATTTT.

The chain has TRBV2 and TRBJ2-1, with D possibly TRBD1 on 6 matching bases. Looked up from germline, CDR1 is SNHLY and CDR2 is FYNNEI. The V end was cut by 3 bases, the J end by 5 bases, with 14 bases between. CDR3 size: 15 residues. This CDR3 reads CASSDRQGWNNEQFF. The CDR3 DNA sequence: TGTGCCAGCAGTGATCGGCAGGGGTGGAACAATGAGCAGTTCTTC.

The CDR3 region has the DNA TGTGCCAGCAGCCGGGAAGGCGAGCAGTACTTC. Translated: CASSREGEQYF. V and J are TRBV5-6 and TRBJ2-7, with D maybe TRBD2 (5 bases). The CDR3 loop spans 11 amino acids. In germline, CDR1 is SGHDT, CDR2 YYEEEE. The V end was cut by 4 bases, the J end by 6 bases, with 8 bases between.

J is TRBJ2-5 and V is TRBV30, with 12 positions matching TRBD2. J gave up 7 bases and V 5 bases, and 14 bases lay outside the gene matches. CDR1 is GTSNPN, CDR2 SVGIG, per germline (reference sequence). The CDR3 consists of 16 residues. CDR3 bases: TGTGCCTGGGGGGCCACTAGCGGGAGGAGATCTGGGACCCAGTACTTC. Its protein is CAWGATSGRRSGTQYF.

The V and J genes are TRBV27 and TRBJ2-2, with D hard to call. This CDR3 spans 14 amino acids. V lost 3 bases, J lost 2 bases, and 7 bases lay in between. CDR1 MNHEY and CDR2 SMNVEV come from the germline V gene (reference sequence). In nucleotides, the CDR3 is TGTGCCAGCAGTTTGCGAAGCAACACCGGGGAGCTGTTTTTT. It yields the protein CASSLRSNTGELFF.

V gene TRBV28 combines with J gene TRBJ2-4; 9 positions agree with TRBD1. The trim removed 6 bases at V and 3 bases at J, leaving 27 bases unmatched. Germline V gives CDR1 MDHEN, CDR2 SYDVKM. The CDR3 is made up of 22 amino acids. As DNA, the CDR3 is TGTGCCAGCAGCCACGACGGACTCTTCCGGGACAGGGAGAAGGAGGGCAAAAACATTCAGTACTTC. It yields the protein CASSHDGLFRDREKEGKNIQYF.

This sequence joins TRBV5-1 and TRBJ2-1, with 11 bases lining up with TRBD2. The CDR3 runs to 15 residues. V shed 0 bases, J shed 13 bases, and the junction held 9 bases outside the gene matches. The germline V gene has CDR1 SGHRS and CDR2 YFSETQ. The CDR3: CASSLGSSGGMGQFF. CDR3 bases: TGCGCCAGCAGCTTGGGGTCTAGCGGGGGGATGGGTCAGTTCTTC.

This chain links TRBV5-4 with TRBJ2-3; D is possibly TRBD2 (6 bases). The germline V gene has CDR1 SGHNT and CDR2 YYREEE (reference sequence). The CDR3 consists of 14 residues. V gave up 4 bases and J gave up 0 bases, with 9 bases separating them. In DNA form, the CDR3 reads TGTGCCAGCAGCGGGGACTCCAGCACAGATACGCAGTATTTT. Translated: CASSGDSSTDTQYF. The variable domain in full, completed from reference TRBV5-4 and TRBJ2-3, reads ETGVTQSPTHLIKTRGQQVTLRCSSQSGHNTVSWYQQALGQGPQFIFQYYREEENGRGNFPPRFSGLQFPNYSSELNVNALELDDSALYLCASSGDSSTDTQYFGPGTRLTVL.

The chain links TRBV9 to TRBJ2-7; perhaps TRBD2 as D (5 bases). Trimming took 4 bases from V and 3 from J, leaving 8 bases between them. The CDR3 extends over 12 amino acids. Germline CDR1 and CDR2: SGDLS and YYNGEE. The CDR3: CASSRDLYEQYF. The CDR3 DNA sequence: TGTGCCAGCAGCCGGGATCTCTACGAGCAGTACTTC.

The genes are TRBV5-1 and TRBJ1-4, with 7 bases matching TRBD1. This CDR3 spans 14 amino acids. J gave up 7 bases and V 4 bases, and 7 bases lay outside the gene matches. Germline CDR1 and CDR2: SGHRS and YFSETQ. The CDR3 DNA reads as TGCGCCAGCAGCCCGGGGACAGTCGGTGAAAAACTGTTTTTT. Translating it yields CASSPGTVGEKLFF.

The chain combines TRBV4-2 with TRBJ1-5, with a weak D call TRBD1 (5 bases). CDR3 length equals 16 residues. Germline values: CDR1 LGHNA, CDR2 YNFKEQ. The germline V and J ends were trimmed by 0 bases and 3 bases, with 12 bases remaining between them. The CDR3 nucleotides read TGTGCCAGCAGCCAAGAATCCCGACAGCACAATCAGCCCCAGCATTTT. The encoded protein is CASSQESRQHNQPQHF.

CDR3 protein: CASSYSGLKNTEAFF. The CDR3 bases are TGTGCCAGCAGTTACTCGGGACTAAAGAACACTGAAGCTTTCTTT. The chain links TRBV6-5 to TRBJ1-1; D perhaps matches TRBD1 (5 bases). The germline V and J ends were trimmed by 0 bases and 1 base, with 9 bases remaining between them. Germline V gene data show CDR1 as MNHEY and CDR2 as SVGAGI. This CDR3 is 15 amino acids long.

The CDR3 reads CASRSEGATEAFF. As DNA, the CDR3 is TGTGCCAGCAGATCAGAGGGGGCCACTGAAGCTTTCTTT. The rearrangement links TRBV28 to TRBJ1-1, with 7 positions matching TRBD1. With 6 bases clipped from V and 4 bases from J, the junction kept 5 bases outside the gene matches. Germline V gene lookup returns CDR1 MDHEN and CDR2 SYDVKM. This CDR3 contains 13 residues.

This chain connects TRBV4-2 to TRBJ2-1; TRBD2 aligns across 7 bases. The CDR3 is made up of 16 amino acids. The trim removed 3 bases at V and 0 bases at J, leaving 5 bases unmatched. Germline lookup yields CDR1 LGHNA and CDR2 YNFKEQ. The DNA for the CDR3 is TGTGCCAGCAGCCAGGAAGCGGGGAGCTCCTACAATGAGCAGTTCTTC. Amino acids: CASSQEAGSSYNEQFF.

This clone showed up just a few times. The rearrangement joins TRBV30 to TRBJ1-3; 8 bases fit TRBD1. V shed 2 bases, J shed 2 bases, and the junction held 8 bases outside the gene matches. Germline CDR1 and CDR2: GTSNPN and SVGIG (reference sequence). The CDR3 loop spans 16 amino acids. For the CDR3, the DNA is TGTGCCTGGAGTTTTCGCGGACAGGGCGCTGGAAACACCATATATTTT. This translates into CAWSFRGQGAGNTIYF.

The chain carries TRBV6-5 and TRBJ2-7; 7 bases line up with TRBD1. CDR1 MNHEY and CDR2 SVGAGI come from the germline V gene. There are 15 residues in the CDR3. V gave up 2 bases and J gave up 5 bases; unmatched junction bases: 9. This CDR3 reads CASSYQRQGTHEQYF. In DNA, the CDR3 is TGTGCCAGCAGTTACCAACGACAGGGAACACACGAGCAGTACTTC.

The rearrangement uses TRBV5-1 and TRBJ2-1, with 7 positions matching TRBD2. CDR1 SGHRS and CDR2 YFSETQ come from the germline V gene. CDR3 size: 16 residues. V lost 4 bases to trimming and J lost 1 base; unmatched junction nucleotides: 8. This CDR3 is CASSLRVAGSYNEQFF. In DNA form, the CDR3 reads TGCGCCAGCAGCCTGCGAGTAGCGGGTTCCTACAATGAGCAGTTCTTC.

The chain is built from TRBV4-1 and TRBJ2-2, with no clear D. This CDR3 region has 17 residues. Germline V lookup: CDR1 MGHRA, CDR2 YSYEKL. The V end lost 0 bases, the J end lost 5 bases, and 16 bases lay between the germline ends. CDR3 loop: CASSQDTGLSLTGELFF. CDR3 bases: TGCGCCAGCAGCCAAGATACTGGGCTATCCCTGACCGGGGAGCTGTTTTTT.

The chain is built from TRBV6-1 and TRBJ2-7; 11 bases agree with TRBD2. Unmatched junction bases numbered 8, after V lost 9 bases and J lost 4 bases. There are 14 residues in the CDR3. Germline CDR1 and CDR2: MNHNS and SASEGT. CDR3 amino acids: CARFVSSGRYEQYF. CDR3 coding DNA: TGTGCCAGGTTTGTGTCTAGCGGGAGGTACGAGCAGTACTTC.

The rearrangement uses TRBV5-1 and TRBJ2-7, with a weak D call TRBD1 (7 bases). Per germline, CDR1 SGHRS and CDR2 YFSETQ. V was cut by 4 bases and J by 3 bases, with 14 bases left in between. This CDR3 comprises 14 residues. Here the CDR3 DNA reads TGCGCCAGCAGCGGGGGGACAGCAGACTACGAGCAGTACTTC. This translates into CASSGGTADYEQYF.

There are a few counts of this clone. The chain combines TRBV18 with TRBJ2-2; D perhaps matches TRBD1 (6 bases). The V and J ends lost 8 bases and 2 bases respectively, with 15 bases between them. Germline CDR1 and CDR2: KGHSH and LQKENI. This CDR3 region has 15 residues. The CDR3 here is CASPAYGTNTGELFF. The CDR3 bases are TGTGCCAGCCCGGCATATGGGACAAACACCGGGGAGCTGTTTTTT.

The rearrangement uses TRBV4-2 and TRBJ2-1; 11 nucleotides match TRBD2. This CDR3 is built from 16 residues. Per germline, CDR1 LGHNA and CDR2 YNFKEQ. V gave up 0 bases and J gave up 4 bases; unmatched junction bases: 2. CDR3 sequence (DNA): TGTGCCAGCAGCCAAGATACTAGCGGGAGTTACAATGAGCAGTTCTTC. It is translated as CASSQDTSGSYNEQFF.

The CDR3 spells CASSLEAAYEQYF. In nucleotides, the CDR3 is TGTGCCAGTAGTCTTGAGGCCGCCTACGAGCAGTACTTC. This chain links TRBV19 with TRBJ2-7; D remains ambiguous. The germline CDR1 and CDR2 sequences are LNHDA and SQIVND (reference sequence). This CDR3 region has 13 residues. V gave up 5 bases and J gave up 2 bases, with 10 bases separating them.

The chain links TRBV10-3 to TRBJ2-2; the match to TRBD1 covers 10 bases. The junction had 9 bases not matched to a gene; V was cut back by 4 bases and J by 7 bases. The CDR3 length is 16 residues. CDR1 and CDR2 (germline): ENHRY, SYGVKD. The CDR3 DNA reads as TGTGCCATCAGTGGCCTCCGGGACAGGGGCGGCGGGGAGCTGTTTTTT. Encoded protein: CAISGLRDRGGGELFF.

V is TRBV6-6 and J is TRBJ2-7; 7 bases are a match to TRBD1. Germline CDR1 and CDR2: MNHNY and SVGAGI (reference sequence). With 5 bases clipped from V and 9 bases from J, the junction kept 4 bases outside the gene matches. The CDR3 consists of 11 residues. The chain's CDR3 is CASSHRGPQYF. CDR3 sequence (DNA): TGTGCCAGCAGTCACAGGGGCCCGCAGTACTTC.

This clone is a singleton in its sample. This chain uses TRBV7-9 with TRBJ1-2, with unresolved D. The V and J ends lost 0 bases and 3 bases respectively, with 2 bases between them. Germline V gene sequence: CDR1 SEHNR, CDR2 FQNEAQ (reference sequence). This CDR3 has 12 residues. The CDR3 region is CASSLADYGYTF. The CDR3 DNA sequence: TGTGCCAGCAGCTTAGCCGACTATGGCTACACCTTC.

This sequence joins TRBV2 and TRBJ2-7; no firm D call. The CDR3 is 13 amino acids. Germline CDR1 SNHLY, CDR2 FYNNEI. Deletions cut 5 bases from V and 7 bases from J, with 15 bases between. The CDR3 sequence: CASSYEASREQYF. In nucleotides, the CDR3 is TGTGCCAGCAGTTATGAGGCCTCGCGGGAGCAGTACTTC. The full variable domain, completed using reference TRBV2 and TRBJ2-7, is EPEVTQTPSHQVTQMGQEVILRCVPISNHLYFYWYRQILGQKVEFLVSFYNNEISEKSEIFDDQFSVERPDGSNFTLKIRSTKLEDSAMYFCASSYEASREQYFGPGTRLTVT.

The rearrangement uses TRBV28 and TRBJ1-6; D gene ambiguous. The CDR3 has 13 amino acids. Deletions cut 6 bases from V and 7 bases from J, with 10 bases between. CDR1 and CDR2 (germline): MDHEN, SYDVKM. CDR3 nucleotides: TGTGCCAGCAGGTCTACCGAAAATTCACCCCTCCACTTT. It translates to CASRSTENSPLHF. Based on the CDR3 plus reference TRBV28 and TRBJ1-6, the full variable domain is DVKVTQSSRYLVKRTGEKVFLECVQDMDHENMFWYRQDPGLGLRLIYFSYDVKMKEKGDIPEGYSVSREKKERFSLILESASTNQTSMYLCASRSTENSPLHFGNGTRLTVT.